These 27 T cell receptor beta chains came from one sample sequenced in a study of shared clonotypes between healthy human individuals. Cells designated naive CD8 were CD45RO-negative and were positively selected for CCR7, with terminally differentiated effector memory CD45RA+ cells excluded. The method was immunoSEQ multiplex PCR; TCRdb's version includes in-frame clones alone and lacks a portion of them. This table has about 750,000 clones, over 90% appearing once. Sequenced input: naive CD8+ T cells sorted from blood. The receptor source for this set is a young man in good health.

The chain has TRBV5-1 and TRBJ2-7, with 14 bases matching TRBD2. V trimming: 5 bases; J trimming: 6 bases; junction bases outside the gene matches: 7. The germline CDR1 and CDR2 sequences are SGHRS and YFSETQ. The CDR3 has 15 amino acids. CDR3 sequence: CASRAGLAGAAEQYF. The CDR3 coding sequence is TGCGCCAGCAGGGCGGGACTAGCGGGAGCAGCCGAGCAGTACTTC.

The genes are TRBV7-9 and TRBJ2-7; perhaps TRBD2 as D (5 bases). Trimming took off 5 bases at V and 2 bases at J, with 13 bases between the two ends. The CDR3 loop spans 14 amino acids. CDR1 SEHNR and CDR2 FQNEAQ come from the germline V gene (reference sequence). The CDR3 sequence: CASSTSPAPYEQYF. The CDR3 DNA reads TGTGCCAGCAGCACTAGTCCAGCCCCCTACGAGCAGTACTTC.

Of note for this clone: Other DNA sequences from this sample encode an identical CDR3 as well. V is TRBV4-1 and J is TRBJ2-7; D is unresolved. Trimming took 1 base from V and 0 from J, leaving 4 bases between them. This CDR3 has 13 amino acids. Germline CDR1 and CDR2: MGHRA and YSYEKL. In DNA form, the CDR3 reads TGCGCCAGCAGCCAAGTCAGCTCCTACGAGCAGTACTTC. This sequence encodes CASSQVSSYEQYF.

The chain carries TRBV7-9 and TRBJ2-1; 12 bases match TRBD1. CDR1 and CDR2 (germline): SEHNR, FQNEAQ (reference sequence). The V segment lost 5 bases and the J segment 8 bases; nucleotides outside the gene matches: 7. This CDR3 comprises 15 residues. CDR3 amino acids: CASSPGQGAFYEQFF. CDR3 DNA: TGTGCCAGCAGCCCGGGACAGGGGGCTTTCTATGAGCAGTTCTTC.

The rearrangement links TRBV7-9 to TRBJ2-1; either TRBD1 or TRBD2 may supply D (5 bases each). Germline V gene data show CDR1 as SEHNR and CDR2 as FQNEAQ (reference sequence). V gave up 4 bases and J gave up 8 bases, with 18 bases separating them. This CDR3 has 15 amino acids. The DNA for the CDR3 is TGTGCCAGCAGCTCGGCGGCGCAGGGAGTGGATGAGCAGTTCTTC. This encodes CASSSAAQGVDEQFF.

This chain connects TRBV27 to TRBJ1-2, with D perhaps TRBD1 (6 bases). Between the trimmed V and J ends, which lost 5 bases and 4 bases, there was a span of 14 bases. CDR1 and CDR2 from the germline V gene are MNHEY and SMNVEV (reference sequence). This CDR3 region has 14 residues. The CDR3 loop is CASSLQGSGYGYTF. As DNA, the CDR3 is TGTGCCAGCAGTCTCCAGGGGAGCGGCTATGGCTACACCTTC.

The chain uses TRBV27 and TRBJ1-5; unclear D gene. The CDR3 extends over 12 amino acids. CDR1 is MNHEY and CDR2 is SMNVEV in the germline V gene (reference sequence). V was trimmed by 8 bases and J by 4 bases, leaving 9 bases between them. This CDR3 reads CASGNRNQPQHF. DNA for the CDR3: TGTGCCAGCGGAAACAGAAATCAGCCCCAGCATTTT.

The V call is TRBV28, the J call TRBJ2-3; 7 bases are a match to TRBD1. Germline trimming cut 6 bases from V and 2 bases from J; bases unmatched to any gene: 14. This CDR3 region has 17 residues. Looked up from germline, CDR1 is MDHEN and CDR2 is SYDVKM. DNA for the CDR3: TGTGCCAGCAGCCCGCCTACCGGGACAGAAAACACAGATACGCAGTATTTT. Its translation is CASSPPTGTENTDTQYF.

The chain joins TRBV5-6 to TRBJ2-3; D is perhaps TRBD2 (6 bases). Germline CDR1 and CDR2: SGHDT and YYEEEE. The CDR3 spans 17 residues. Trimming pared 5 bases from V and 0 bases from J, leaving 19 bases between. CDR3 DNA sequence: TGTGCCAGCAGATTGTGGGGAAGCGGGCTTAGCACAGATACGCAGTATTTT. Its protein is CASRLWGSGLSTDTQYF.

The chain links TRBV5-5 to TRBJ1-1, with 7 bases matching TRBD1. Germline-derived CDR1 and CDR2 are SGHKS and YYEKEE (reference sequence). This CDR3 is built from 14 residues. After removal of 1 base from V and 11 bases from J, the junction contained 11 bases not matched to a gene. CDR3 sequence reads: CASSLTTPRGEAFF. For the CDR3, the DNA is TGTGCCAGCAGCTTGACCACTCCCAGGGGGGAGGCTTTCTTT.

The rearrangement uses TRBV29-1 and TRBJ2-2, with TRBD2 matching over 7 bases. The germline V gene has CDR1 SQVTM and CDR2 ANQGSEA. The ends lost 4 bases at V and 4 bases at J; junction bases unmatched: 6. This CDR3 has 14 residues. The CDR3 reads CSVVGRGATGELFF. The DNA for the CDR3 is TGCAGCGTTGTAGGGAGGGGCGCCACCGGGGAGCTGTTTTTT.

About this clone itself: Other DNA sequences in the sample encode the same CDR3. The chain uses TRBV7-9 and TRBJ2-7, with D perhaps TRBD1 (5 bases). From germline, CDR1 is SEHNR and CDR2 FQNEAQ (reference sequence). The CDR3 loop spans 14 amino acids. V was cut by 1 base and J by 1 base, with 8 bases left in between. CDR3 DNA sequence: TGTGCCAGCAGCTTAGGGGGCAGATCCTACGAGCAGTACTTC. Encoded protein: CASSLGGRSYEQYF.

The chain couples TRBV6-5 to TRBJ2-3, with 9 positions matching TRBD2. After removal of 2 bases from V and 1 base from J, the junction contained 1 base not matched to a gene. There are 15 residues in the CDR3. CDR1 is MNHEY, CDR2 SVGAGI, per germline. CDR3 bases: TGTGCCAGCAGTTACCGGACTAGCGGCACAGATACGCAGTATTTT. The encoded protein is CASSYRTSGTDTQYF.

The chain combines TRBV9 with TRBJ2-1; 7 nucleotides agree with TRBD2. Germline V gives CDR1 SGDLS, CDR2 YYNGEE. Trimming cost V 0 bases and J 4 bases; bases outside gene matches: 16. The CDR3 contains 19 residues. The DNA for the CDR3 is TGTGCCAGCAGCGTAGCTCTTAGGACGGGGGAGGGTCTATACAATGAGCAGTTCTTC. Translation gives CASSVALRTGEGLYNEQFF.

V is TRBV7-9 and J is TRBJ2-5; a weak D match, TRBD1 (6 bases). This CDR3 is built from 13 residues. Germline-derived CDR1 and CDR2 are SEHNR and FQNEAQ (reference sequence). V was shortened by 4 bases and J by 7 bases, with 13 bases between the two germline ends. The CDR3 protein is CASSSQGRGTQYF. DNA of the CDR3: TGTGCCAGCAGCTCACAGGGTCGAGGGACCCAGTACTTC.

This clone was counted only a few times. The chain couples TRBV2 to TRBJ2-1, with TRBD1 identical over 8 bases. The J segment lost 4 bases and the V segment lost 6 bases, leaving 8 bases of the junction unmatched. Looked up from germline, CDR1 is SNHLY and CDR2 is FYNNEI. The CDR3 is 15 residues long. For the CDR3, the DNA is TGTGCCAGCAGCCCTACGACAGGGGAATACAATGAGCAGTTCTTC. Encoded protein: CASSPTTGEYNEQFF. Full variable domain (outside the CDR3, taken from reference TRBV2 and TRBJ2-1): EPEVTQTPSHQVTQMGQEVILRCVPISNHLYFYWYRQILGQKVEFLVSFYNNEISEKSEIFDDQFSVERPDGSNFTLKIRSTKLEDSAMYFCASSPTTGEYNEQFFGPGTRLTVL.

This clone appeared once. The chain uses TRBV11-2 and TRBJ2-7; D is unclear. Trimming pared 5 bases from V and 6 bases from J, leaving 20 bases between. Germline V gene data show CDR1 as SGHAT and CDR2 as FQNNGV. CDR3 length equals 15 residues. The CDR3 protein is CASSENLFLESEQYF. The CDR3 DNA reads TGTGCCAGCAGCGAGAATTTGTTCCTAGAATCCGAGCAGTACTTC.

The chain carries TRBV4-1 and TRBJ2-3, with 8 bases aligning to TRBD2. CDR1 and CDR2 from the germline V gene are MGHRA and YSYEKL. With V trimmed by 0 bases and J by 6 bases, 11 bases remained unmatched. The CDR3 contains 17 residues. Written as DNA, the CDR3 is TGCGCCAGCAGCCAAGATGGTACTAGCGGAAACGTGGATACGCAGTATTTT. Translating gives CASSQDGTSGNVDTQYF.

This clone has a single count. The chain employs TRBV4-1 and TRBJ1-5; no clear D gene. This CDR3 contains 13 residues. The V end was cut by 1 base, the J end by 6 bases, with 7 bases between. Germline loops: CDR1 MGHRA, CDR2 YSYEKL. CDR3 nucleotides: TGCGCCAGCAGCCAAGTACTGTCTCAGCCCCAGCATTTT. It is translated as CASSQVLSQPQHF.

The chain has TRBV20-1 and TRBJ2-7; no clear D gene. This CDR3 comprises 11 residues. The germline V gene encodes CDR1 DFQATT and CDR2 SNEGSKA (reference sequence). Trimming shortened V by 6 bases and J by 2 bases, and 8 bases separated the two germline ends. For the CDR3, the DNA is TGCAGTGCCCACGAGACCTACGAGCAGTACTTC. Its translation is CSAHETYEQYF.

The genes are TRBV13 and TRBJ2-3; 13 bases line up with TRBD2. The trim removed 4 bases at V and 5 bases at J, leaving 6 bases unmatched. Germline loops: CDR1 PRHDT, CDR2 FYEKMQ (reference sequence). The CDR3 spans 16 residues. In DNA form, the CDR3 reads TGTGCCAGCAGCTCAGGACTAGCGGGAGCGGGAGATACGCAGTATTTT. Translated, it gives CASSSGLAGAGDTQYF.

The chain combines TRBV9 with TRBJ2-5; D is undetermined. TRBJ2-7 matches the DNA end more closely, so the J call is doubtful. The germline gives CDR1 SGDLS, CDR2 YYNGEE. This CDR3 has 14 amino acids. The CDR3 spells CASSVGRQGYEQYF. For the CDR3, the DNA is TGTGCCAGCAGCGTAGGTCGTCAAGGCTACGAGCAGTACTTC.

The chain recombines TRBV5-5 with TRBJ2-7, with D possibly TRBD2 on 6 matching bases. Germline-derived CDR1 and CDR2 are SGHKS and YYEKEE (reference sequence). CDR3 length: 16 amino acids. Trimming left V 4 bases short and J 0 bases short, with 17 bases between. The CDR3 loop reads CASSMEGLTSSYEQYF. As DNA, the CDR3 is TGTGCCAGCAGCATGGAAGGACTAACCAGCTCCTACGAGCAGTACTTC.

The V gene is TRBV2, the J gene TRBJ2-7; 8 nucleotides align to TRBD1. Germline loops: CDR1 SNHLY, CDR2 FYNNEI. This CDR3 is built from 16 residues. Trimming cost V 3 bases and J 7 bases; bases outside gene matches: 14. CDR3 amino acids: CASSDTGTGGFGEQYF. The CDR3 DNA sequence: TGTGCCAGCAGTGACACCGGGACAGGCGGCTTCGGGGAGCAGTACTTC.

This clone was observed once. The J gene is TRBJ2-1, the V gene TRBV5-6, with unresolved D. Trimming took 2 bases from V and 9 from J, leaving 6 bases between them. Germline CDR1 and CDR2: SGHDT and YYEEEE. This CDR3 spans 11 amino acids. CDR3 DNA: TGTGCCAGCAGCTTAGGGTCTGAGCAGTTCTTC. Its protein is CASSLGSEQFF.

Concerning this clone: Different DNA sequences within this sample yield the same CDR3. The rearrangement uses TRBV5-1 and TRBJ2-7; D is undetermined. With 0 bases removed from V and 2 bases from J, the gap between germline ends came to 6 bases. The CDR3 runs 13 residues. The germline gives CDR1 SGHRS, CDR2 YFSETQ. The CDR3 DNA reads TGCGCCAGCAGCTTGGAACCAACCTACGAGCAGTACTTC. It specifies CASSLEPTYEQYF.

The chain links TRBV29-1 to TRBJ2-7, with 7 bases that match TRBD1. The J segment lost 2 bases and the V segment lost 0 bases, leaving 4 bases of the junction unmatched. The CDR3 covers 14 residues. Germline V CDR1 and CDR2: SQVTM, ANQGSEA. CDR3 sequence (DNA): TGCAGCGTTGAAGACCAGGGGGAGACCTACGAGCAGTACTTC. It codes for CSVEDQGETYEQYF.